Each of the 25 T cell receptor beta chains below was sequenced from the same sample in a study of blood T cells in healthy people across ages. Sample-barcoded 5' priming and a J-beta primer mix drove a second PCR of about 6 to 11 cycles. TCRdb independently ran MiXCR on the 5' RACE reads; one entry per CDR3 protein. The sample has hundreds of thousands of distinct CDR3 sequences; 45% to 70% are singletons. Source material: blood. These TCRs come from a middle-aged man in good health.

This chain connects TRBV20-1 to TRBJ2-3, with 9 bases fitting TRBD2. The trim removed 2 bases at V and 3 bases at J, leaving 6 bases unmatched. Germline V gene data show CDR1 as DFQATT and CDR2 as SNEGSKA (reference sequence). CDR3 length: 15 residues. CDR3 sequence reads: CSARSQSGRTDTQYF. The DNA of the CDR3 is TGCAGTGCTAGAAGTCAAAGCGGGAGGACAGATACGCAGTATTTT.

The genes are TRBV9 and TRBJ2-5; D not resolved. The CDR3 runs 12 residues. Trimming took off 6 bases at V and 4 bases at J, with 10 bases between the two ends. Germline V gene data show CDR1 as SGDLS and CDR2 as YYNGEE. The CDR3 DNA reads as TGTGCCAGCAAGGGTGTCTTAGAGACCCAGTACTTC. Translation gives CASKGVLETQYF.

The chain uses TRBV27 and TRBJ1-5; D gene uncertain. This CDR3 has 14 amino acids. In germline, CDR1 is MNHEY, CDR2 SMNVEV (reference sequence). V was cut by 7 bases and J by 0 bases, with 10 bases left in between. The chain's CDR3 is CASKALFSNQPQHF. CDR3 coding DNA: TGTGCCAGCAAAGCCCTTTTTAGCAATCAGCCCCAGCATTTT.

The CDR3 DNA follows: TGCGCCAGCAGCTTTAAGGAGAATTCACCCCTCCACTTT. Protein: CASSFKENSPLHF. J is TRBJ1-6 and V is TRBV5-1, with no clear D. V was trimmed by 2 bases and J by 7 bases, leaving 7 bases between them. Germline CDR1 is SGHRS and CDR2 is YFSETQ. The CDR3 spans 13 residues.

This clonotype turned up a few times. The genes are TRBV7-6 and TRBJ2-1; 11 nucleotides line up with TRBD2. The CDR3 consists of 15 residues. The ends lost 1 base at V and 8 bases at J; junction bases unmatched: 4. Germline CDR1 is SGHVS and CDR2 is FNYEAQ. For the CDR3, the DNA is TGTGCCAGCAGCTTAGGTAGCGGGAGGGCCGATGAGCAGTTCTTC. Translating it yields CASSLGSGRADEQFF. The entire variable domain, with the rest obtained from reference TRBV7-6 and TRBJ2-1, is as follows: GAGVSQSPRYKVTKRGQDVALRCDPISGHVSLYWYRQALGQGPEFLTYFNYEAQQDKSGLPNDRFSAERPEGSISTLTIQRTEQRDSAMYRCASSLGSGRADEQFFGPGTRLTVL.

V is TRBV20-1 and J is TRBJ2-1; maybe TRBD1 (6 bases). V was cut by 6 bases and J by 1 base, with 13 bases left in between. CDR3 size: 14 residues. The V gene's germline CDR1 is DFQATT and CDR2 SNEGSKA (reference sequence). The CDR3 spells CSAKDSRSYNEQFF. For the CDR3, the DNA is TGCAGTGCCAAGGACAGTCGATCCTACAATGAGCAGTTCTTC.

The chain carries TRBV7-2 and TRBJ2-3; 8 positions match TRBD2. Germline CDR1 SGHTA, CDR2 FQGNSA. Losses at the gene ends were 1 base for V and 8 bases for J; bases not matched to a gene: 2. The CDR3 sequence is 13 residues long. CDR3 sequence: CASSLGLAGTQYF. In DNA form, the CDR3 reads TGTGCCAGCAGCTTAGGCCTAGCGGGTACGCAGTATTTT. The full variable domain, rest sourced from reference TRBV7-2 and TRBJ2-3, is GAGVSQSPSNKVTEKGKDVELRCDPISGHTALYWYRQSLGQGLEFLIYFQGNSAPDKSGLPSDRFSAERTGGSVSTLTIQRTQQEDSAVYLCASSLGLAGTQYFGPGTRLTVL.

This clonotype was counted only a few times. This chain joins TRBV9 and TRBJ2-6; the D gene is possibly TRBD1 (7 bases). Trimming left V 1 base short and J 1 base short, with 18 bases between. Germline lookup yields CDR1 SGDLS and CDR2 YYNGEE. This CDR3 is built from 19 residues. In DNA form, the CDR3 reads TGTGCCAGCAGCGTAAATCGTGCGACAGGGACTTCTGGGGCCAACGTCCTGACTTTC. This gives the protein CASSVNRATGTSGANVLTF. Supplemented by reference TRBV9 and TRBJ2-6, the full variable domain reads DSGVTQTPKHLITATGQRVTLRCSPRSGDLSVYWYQQSLDQGLQFLIQYYNGEERAKGNILERFSAQQFPDLHSELNLSSLELGDSALYFCASSVNRATGTSGANVLTFGAGSRLTVL.

The V and J genes are TRBV3-1 and TRBJ2-1, with 10 bases that match TRBD2. Germline values: CDR1 LGHDT, CDR2 YNNKEL (reference sequence). CDR3 length: 16 residues. The ends lost 0 bases at V and 5 bases at J; junction bases unmatched: 4. The CDR3 region has the DNA TGTGCCAGCAGCCAAGATCTACTAGCGGGACACAATGAGCAGTTCTTC. Its protein product is CASSQDLLAGHNEQFF.

The chain carries TRBV6-5 and TRBJ2-1; 7 bases line up with TRBD2. Unmatched junction bases numbered 4, after V lost 0 bases and J lost 5 bases. The CDR3 covers 15 residues. Germline V gene data show CDR1 as MNHEY and CDR2 as SVGAGI. The DNA of the CDR3 is TGTGCCAGCAGTTACTCGCGGGACTATAACAATGAGCAGTTCTTC. Its translation is CASSYSRDYNNEQFF.

Of note for this clonotype: At one boundary the junction diverges from the germline segment, which might be a read error. The genes are TRBV7-7 and TRBJ2-5; possible D gene TRBD2, 6 bases. This CDR3 region has 13 residues. Germline-derived CDR1 and CDR2 are SSHAT and FNYEAQ (reference sequence). The CDR3 region has the DNA TGTGCCGGCAGCCCCGGGACTTCGGAGACCCAGTACTTC. Translated: CAGSPGTSETQYF.

The chain links TRBV29-1 to TRBJ1-1; 8 bases are shared with TRBD1. The germline V gene encodes CDR1 SQVTM and CDR2 ANQGSEA. With V trimmed by 6 bases and J by 1 base, 7 bases remained unmatched. The CDR3 has 14 residues. The CDR3: CSVDGGTGNTEAFF. DNA for the CDR3: TGCAGCGTCGATGGGGGGACAGGGAACACTGAAGCTTTCTTT.

The chain employs TRBV7-2 and TRBJ2-1; no clear D gene. CDR3 length: 14 residues. Germline V gene sequence: CDR1 SGHTA, CDR2 FQGNSA. Trimming removed 2 bases from V and 5 bases from J, with 10 bases in between. CDR3 amino acids: CASSLSRANNEQFF. CDR3 coding DNA: TGTGCCAGCAGCTTAAGCCGGGCCAACAATGAGCAGTTCTTC. The variable domain in full, with the rest retrieved from reference TRBV7-2 and TRBJ2-1, is GAGVSQSPSNKVTEKGKDVELRCDPISGHTALYWYRQSLGQGLEFLIYFQGNSAPDKSGLPSDRFSAERTGGSVSTLTIQRTQQEDSAVYLCASSLSRANNEQFFGPGTRLTVL.

The chain carries TRBV27 and TRBJ2-7; 10 bases align to TRBD1. The CDR3 spans 14 residues. Germline CDR1 reads MNHEY; CDR2 reads SMNVEV (reference sequence). Trimming at V came to 3 bases and at J to 7 bases, leaving 6 bases not matched to a gene. In DNA, the CDR3 is TGTGCCAGCAGTTTGACAGGGGGCTTGGGAGAGCAGTACTTC. Translation gives CASSLTGGLGEQYF.

The chain couples TRBV25-1 to TRBJ1-2; the match to TRBD1 covers 8 bases. This CDR3 contains 17 residues. CDR1 and CDR2 from the germline V gene are MGHDK and SYGVNS. Trimming at V came to 3 bases and at J to 7 bases, leaving 16 bases not matched to a gene. This chain's CDR3 is CASSDEVLLAGGAGYTF. CDR3 in DNA: TGTGCCAGCAGTGATGAAGTTTTATTGGCAGGGGGCGCTGGCTACACCTTC.

This chain uses TRBV20-1 with TRBJ1-2; TRBD1 might be the D (6 bases). The V and J ends lost 3 bases and 8 bases respectively, with 13 bases between them. This CDR3 comprises 12 residues. Germline loops: CDR1 DFQATT, CDR2 SNEGSKA (reference sequence). CDR3 sequence (DNA): TGCAGTGCTAGTGAGCAGGGGTGCGGCTACACCTTC. Amino acid sequence: CSASEQGCGYTF.

V and J are TRBV5-1 and TRBJ2-5; D remains unclear. Per germline, CDR1 SGHRS and CDR2 YFSETQ. V was shortened by 8 bases and J by 5 bases, with 10 bases between the two germline ends. This CDR3 region has 11 residues. The DNA for the CDR3 is TGCGCCAGTCTTGCGGAGGAGACCCAGTACTTC. Amino acids: CASLAEETQYF. Looking up the rest from reference TRBV5-1 and TRBJ2-5 gives the full variable domain: KAGVTQTPRYLIKTRGQQVTLSCSPISGHRSVSWYQQTPGQGLQFLFEYFSETQRNKGNFPGRFSGRQFSNSRSEMNVSTLELGDSALYLCASLAEETQYFGPGTRLLVL.

J is TRBJ1-2 and V is TRBV4-3, with 11 bases aligning to TRBD1. CDR1 LGHNA and CDR2 YSLEER come from the germline V gene. Losses at the gene ends were 4 bases for V and 0 bases for J; bases not matched to a gene: 4. CDR3 length: 16 amino acids. CDR3 in DNA: TGCGCCAGCAGCCTTGCGGGACAGGGGGCTAACTATGGCTACACCTTC. Translating it yields CASSLAGQGANYGYTF.

This rearrangement joins TRBV4-3 to TRBJ2-1; D possibly uses TRBD1 or TRBD2 (6 bases each). CDR1 and CDR2 from the germline V gene are LGHNA and YSLEER. V lost 0 bases and J lost 8, with 23 bases in between. The CDR3 is 18 residues long. The CDR3 sequence is CASSQDRRGTWAFDEQFF. The CDR3 DNA reads TGCGCCAGCAGCCAAGATAGGAGGGGGACCTGGGCGTTCGATGAGCAGTTCTTC.

The V call is TRBV7-9, the J call TRBJ2-7; D is possibly TRBD1 or TRBD2 (6 bases each). The end of the DNA fits TRBJ2-5 better, so the J call may be wrong. Germline V lookup: CDR1 SEHNR, CDR2 FQNEAQ (reference sequence). The CDR3 loop spans 14 amino acids. CDR3 DNA: TGTGCCAGCAGCTTAGGGGGGGCGCGTGGGACCCAGTACTTC. Translated, it gives CASSLGGARGTQYF.

This chain connects TRBV7-2 to TRBJ2-4, with TRBD2 matching over 8 bases. The last part of the DNA fits TRBJ2-7 better; the J call may be wrong. The germline V gene encodes CDR1 SGHTA and CDR2 FQGNSA. The CDR3 loop spans 13 amino acids. The CDR3 DNA reads as TGTGCCACAACCGGGACTAGAAACTACGAGCAGTACTTC. Translating it yields CATTGTRNYEQYF.

The J gene is TRBJ2-7, the V gene TRBV12-3 or TRBV12-4, with TRBD1 matching over 10 bases. V was clipped by 4 bases and J by 1 base; unmatched bases: 13. CDR3 length equals 18 residues. CDR3 loop: CASSYGTGASVGSYEQYF. The CDR3, as DNA: TGTGCCAGCAGTTACGGGACAGGGGCGTCGGTAGGGTCCTACGAGCAGTACTTC.

The V gene is TRBV4-3, the J gene TRBJ2-7; either TRBD1 or TRBD2 may supply D (5 bases each). The CDR3 spans 16 residues. Trimming stripped 5 bases from V and 2 bases from J, with 19 bases between. CDR1 is LGHNA and CDR2 is YSLEER in the germline V gene. The CDR3 DNA is TGCGCCAGCAGCGTAGATTCCGGGACGGAAGCCTACGAGCAGTACTTC. It is translated as CASSVDSGTEAYEQYF.

The V gene is TRBV27, the J gene TRBJ2-3, with D unresolved. Trimming took 4 bases from V and 7 from J, leaving 9 bases between them. Germline-derived CDR1 and CDR2 are MNHEY and SMNVEV (reference sequence). There are 12 residues in the CDR3. The CDR3 region is CASSSTTHTQYF. For the CDR3, the DNA is TGTGCCAGCAGTTCCACTACACATACGCAGTATTTT.

The chain is built from TRBV28 and TRBJ2-2, with D perhaps matching TRBD1 (5 bases). Germline loops: CDR1 MDHEN, CDR2 SYDVKM. The length of the CDR3 is 12 residues. V was shortened by 10 bases and J by 4 bases, with 10 bases between the two germline ends. CDR3 loop: CATTRVTGELFF. The CDR3 nucleotides read TGTGCCACCACCAGGGTCACCGGGGAGCTGTTTTTT.